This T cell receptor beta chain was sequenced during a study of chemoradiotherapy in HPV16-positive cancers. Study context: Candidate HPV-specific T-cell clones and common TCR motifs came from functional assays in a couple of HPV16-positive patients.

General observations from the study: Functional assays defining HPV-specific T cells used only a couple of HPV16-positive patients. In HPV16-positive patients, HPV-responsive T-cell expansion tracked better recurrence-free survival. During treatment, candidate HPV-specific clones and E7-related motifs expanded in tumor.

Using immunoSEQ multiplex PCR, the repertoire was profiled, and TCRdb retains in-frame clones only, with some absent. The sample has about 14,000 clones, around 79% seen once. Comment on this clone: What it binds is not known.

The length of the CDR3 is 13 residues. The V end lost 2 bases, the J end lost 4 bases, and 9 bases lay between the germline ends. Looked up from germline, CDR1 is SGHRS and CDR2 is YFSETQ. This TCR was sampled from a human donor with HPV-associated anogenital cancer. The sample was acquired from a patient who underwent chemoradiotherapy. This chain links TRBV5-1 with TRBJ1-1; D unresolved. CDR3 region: CASSFRGSTEAFF. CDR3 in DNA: TGCGCCAGCAGCTTCCGGGGTAGCACTGAAGCTTTCTTT.